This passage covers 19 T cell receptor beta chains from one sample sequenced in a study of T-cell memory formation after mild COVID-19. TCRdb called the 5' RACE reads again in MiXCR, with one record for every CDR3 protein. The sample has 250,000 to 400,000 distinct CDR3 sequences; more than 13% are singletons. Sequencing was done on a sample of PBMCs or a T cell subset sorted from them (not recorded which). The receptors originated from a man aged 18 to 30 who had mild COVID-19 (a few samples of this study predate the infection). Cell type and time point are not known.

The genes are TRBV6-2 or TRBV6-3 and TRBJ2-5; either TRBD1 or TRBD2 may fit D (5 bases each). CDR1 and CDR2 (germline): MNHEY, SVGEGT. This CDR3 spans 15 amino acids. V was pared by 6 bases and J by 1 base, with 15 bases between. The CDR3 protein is CASRPPRDGQETQYF. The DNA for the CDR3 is TGTGCCAGCAGGCCGCCCCGGGACGGCCAAGAGACCCAGTACTTC.

CDR3 in amino acids: CSALEQGIYEQYF. CDR3 sequence (DNA): TGCAGTGCCTTGGAACAGGGGATCTACGAGCAGTACTTC. The chain couples TRBV20-1 to TRBJ2-7, with 7 positions matching TRBD1. Germline CDR1 reads DFQATT; CDR2 reads SNEGSKA (reference sequence). Trimming cost V 6 bases and J 3 bases; bases outside gene matches: 8. This CDR3 is 13 amino acids long.

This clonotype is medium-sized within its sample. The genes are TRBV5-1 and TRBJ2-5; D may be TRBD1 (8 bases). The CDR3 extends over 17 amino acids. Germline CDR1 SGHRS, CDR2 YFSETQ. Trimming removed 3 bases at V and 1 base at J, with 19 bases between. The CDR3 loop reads CASSSGGTGGLQETQYF. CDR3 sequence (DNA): TGCGCCAGCAGCTCCGGGGGGACAGGAGGGCTCCAAGAGACCCAGTACTTC.

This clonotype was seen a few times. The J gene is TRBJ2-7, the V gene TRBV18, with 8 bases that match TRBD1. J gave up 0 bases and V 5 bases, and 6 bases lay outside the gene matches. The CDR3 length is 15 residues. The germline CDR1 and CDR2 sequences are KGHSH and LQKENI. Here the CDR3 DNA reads TGTGCCAGCTCATCAGGACAGGGTAGCTCCTACGAGCAGTACGTC. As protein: CASSSGQGSSYEQYV.

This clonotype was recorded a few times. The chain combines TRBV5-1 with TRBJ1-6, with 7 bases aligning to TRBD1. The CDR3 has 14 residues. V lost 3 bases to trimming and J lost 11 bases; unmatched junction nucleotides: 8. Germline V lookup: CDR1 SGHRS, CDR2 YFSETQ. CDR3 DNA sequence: TGCGCCAGCAGCTACGGACAGGCCGGGACACCCCTCCACTTT. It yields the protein CASSYGQAGTPLHF.

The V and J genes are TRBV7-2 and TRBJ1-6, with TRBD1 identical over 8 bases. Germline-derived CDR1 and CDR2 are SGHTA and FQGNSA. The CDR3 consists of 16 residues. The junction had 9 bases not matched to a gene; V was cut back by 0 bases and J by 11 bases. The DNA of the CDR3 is TGTGCCAGCAGCTTAGCCCCGGACAGGACAGGGACACCCCTCCACTTT. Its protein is CASSLAPDRTGTPLHF.

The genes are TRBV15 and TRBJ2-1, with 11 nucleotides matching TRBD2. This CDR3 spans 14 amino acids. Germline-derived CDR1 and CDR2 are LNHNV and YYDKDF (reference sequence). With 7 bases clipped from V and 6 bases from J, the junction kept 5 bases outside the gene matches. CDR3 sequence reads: CATTMGLAVNEQFF. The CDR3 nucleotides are TGTGCCACCACGATGGGACTAGCGGTCAATGAGCAGTTCTTC.

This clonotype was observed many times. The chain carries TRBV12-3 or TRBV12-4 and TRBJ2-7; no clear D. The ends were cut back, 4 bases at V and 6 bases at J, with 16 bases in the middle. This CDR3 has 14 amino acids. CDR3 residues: CASSWGQDFREQYV. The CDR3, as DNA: TGTGCCAGCAGTTGGGGTCAGGATTTCCGCGAGCAGTACGTC.

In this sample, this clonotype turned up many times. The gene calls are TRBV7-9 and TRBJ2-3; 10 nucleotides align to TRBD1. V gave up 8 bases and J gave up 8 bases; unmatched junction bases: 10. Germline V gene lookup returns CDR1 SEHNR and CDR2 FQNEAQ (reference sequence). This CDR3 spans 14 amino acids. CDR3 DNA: TGTGCCAGCGGGGGACAGGGGTCGCCCCTTACGCAGTATTTT. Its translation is CASGGQGSPLTQYF.

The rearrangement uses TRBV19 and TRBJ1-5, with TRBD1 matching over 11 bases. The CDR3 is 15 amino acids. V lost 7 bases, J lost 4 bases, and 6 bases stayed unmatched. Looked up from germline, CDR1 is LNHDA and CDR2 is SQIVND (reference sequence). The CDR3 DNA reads TGTGCCAGTAATTGGGACAGGGGGTCGAATCAGCCCCAGCATTTT. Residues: CASNWDRGSNQPQHF. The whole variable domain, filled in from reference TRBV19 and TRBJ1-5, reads DGGITQSPKYLFRKEGQNVTLSCEQNLNHDAMYWYRQDPGQGLRLIYYSQIVNDFQKGDIAEGYSVSREKKESFPLTVTSAQKNPTAFYLCASNWDRGSNQPQHFGDGTRLSIL.

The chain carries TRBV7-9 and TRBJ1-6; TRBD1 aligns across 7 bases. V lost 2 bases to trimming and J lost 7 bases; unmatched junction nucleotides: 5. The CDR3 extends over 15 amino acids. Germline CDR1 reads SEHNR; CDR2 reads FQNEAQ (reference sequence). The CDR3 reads CASSLWDSDNSPLHF. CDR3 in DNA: TGTGCCAGCAGCTTATGGGACAGTGACAATTCACCCCTCCACTTT.

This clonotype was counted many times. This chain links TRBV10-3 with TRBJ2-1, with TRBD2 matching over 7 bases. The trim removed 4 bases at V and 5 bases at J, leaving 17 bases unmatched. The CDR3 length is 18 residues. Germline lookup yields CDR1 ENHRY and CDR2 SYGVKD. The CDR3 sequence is CAISGAGWRSGVHNEQFF. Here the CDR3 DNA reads TGTGCCATCAGTGGGGCAGGGTGGAGGAGCGGGGTCCACAATGAGCAGTTCTTC.

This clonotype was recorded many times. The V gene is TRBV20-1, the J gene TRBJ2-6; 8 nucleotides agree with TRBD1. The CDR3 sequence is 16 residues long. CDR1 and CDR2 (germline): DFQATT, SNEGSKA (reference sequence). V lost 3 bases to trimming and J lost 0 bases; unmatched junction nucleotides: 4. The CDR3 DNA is TGCAGTGCTAGGGGACAGGAAAACTCTGGGGCCAACGTCCTGACTTTC. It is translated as CSARGQENSGANVLTF.

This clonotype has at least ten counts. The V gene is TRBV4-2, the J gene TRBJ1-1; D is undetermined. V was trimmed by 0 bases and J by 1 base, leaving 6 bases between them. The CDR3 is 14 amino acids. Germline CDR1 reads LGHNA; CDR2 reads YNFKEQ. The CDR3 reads CASSQDVGNTEAFF. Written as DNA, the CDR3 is TGTGCCAGCAGCCAAGATGTAGGGAACACTGAAGCTTTCTTT.

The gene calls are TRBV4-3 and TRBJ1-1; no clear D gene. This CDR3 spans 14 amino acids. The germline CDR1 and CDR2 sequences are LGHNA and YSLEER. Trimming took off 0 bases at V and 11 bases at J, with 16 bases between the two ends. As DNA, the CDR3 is TGCGCCAGCAGCCAAGATTCGACCTCCGGTCGGGCTTTCTTT. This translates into CASSQDSTSGRAFF.

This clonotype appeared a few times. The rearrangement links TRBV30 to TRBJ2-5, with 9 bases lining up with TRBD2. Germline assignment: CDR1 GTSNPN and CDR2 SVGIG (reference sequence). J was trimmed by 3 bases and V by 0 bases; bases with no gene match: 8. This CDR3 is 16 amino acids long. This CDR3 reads CAWSVEWASGEETQYF. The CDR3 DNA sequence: TGTGCCTGGAGTGTAGAGTGGGCTAGCGGGGAAGAGACCCAGTACTTC.

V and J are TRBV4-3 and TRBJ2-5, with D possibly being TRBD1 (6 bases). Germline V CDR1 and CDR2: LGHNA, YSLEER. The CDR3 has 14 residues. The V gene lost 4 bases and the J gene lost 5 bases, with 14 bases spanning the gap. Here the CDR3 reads CASSLVSGAETQYF. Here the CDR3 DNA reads TGCGCCAGCAGCCTTGTCTCAGGGGCCGAGACCCAGTACTTC.

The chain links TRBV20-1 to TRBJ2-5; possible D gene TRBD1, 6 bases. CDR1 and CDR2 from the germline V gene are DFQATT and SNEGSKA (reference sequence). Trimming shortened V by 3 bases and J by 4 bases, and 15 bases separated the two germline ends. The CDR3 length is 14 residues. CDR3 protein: CSARNPRGTETQYF. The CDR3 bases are TGCAGTGCTAGGAACCCCAGGGGTACAGAGACCCAGTACTTC.

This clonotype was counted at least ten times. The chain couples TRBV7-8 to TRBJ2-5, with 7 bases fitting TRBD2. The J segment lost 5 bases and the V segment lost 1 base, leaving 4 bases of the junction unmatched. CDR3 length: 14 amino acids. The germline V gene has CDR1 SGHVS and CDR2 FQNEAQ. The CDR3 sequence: CASSLVGGMETQYF. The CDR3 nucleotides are TGTGCCAGCAGCTTAGTGGGGGGGATGGAGACCCAGTACTTC.